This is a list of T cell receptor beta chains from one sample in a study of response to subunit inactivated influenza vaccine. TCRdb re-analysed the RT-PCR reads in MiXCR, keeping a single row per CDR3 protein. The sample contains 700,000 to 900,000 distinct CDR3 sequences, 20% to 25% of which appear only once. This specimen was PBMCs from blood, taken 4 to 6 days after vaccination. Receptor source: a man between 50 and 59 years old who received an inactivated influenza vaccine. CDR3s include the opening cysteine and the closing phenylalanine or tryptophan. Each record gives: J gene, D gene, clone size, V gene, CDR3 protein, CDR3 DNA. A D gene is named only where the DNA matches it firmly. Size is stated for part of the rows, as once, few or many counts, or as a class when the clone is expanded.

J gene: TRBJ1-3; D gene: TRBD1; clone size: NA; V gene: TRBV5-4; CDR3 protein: CASSPWTGGLSGNTIYF; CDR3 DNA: TGTGCCAGCAGCCCATGGACAGGGGGCCTCTCTGGAAACACCATATATTTT
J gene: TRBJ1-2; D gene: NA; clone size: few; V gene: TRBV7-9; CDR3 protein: CASSLGSFYGYTF; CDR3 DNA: TGTGCCAGCAGCTTAGGCAGCTTTTATGGCTACACCTTC
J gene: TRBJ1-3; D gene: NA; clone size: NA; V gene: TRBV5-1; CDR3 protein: CASSHTLGFSGNTIYF; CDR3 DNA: TGCGCCAGCAGCCATACGCTGGGATTCTCTGGAAACACCATATATTTT
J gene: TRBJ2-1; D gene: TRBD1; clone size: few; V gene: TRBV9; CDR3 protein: CASSVAGGTGGNEQFF; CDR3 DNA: TGTGCCAGCAGCGTAGCCGGCGGGACAGGGGGAAATGAGCAGTTCTTC
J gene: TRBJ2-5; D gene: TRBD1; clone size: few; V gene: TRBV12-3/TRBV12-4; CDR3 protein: CASSLGGQGTRETQYF; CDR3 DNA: TGTGCCAGCAGTTTGGGCGGACAGGGGACGAGAGAGACCCAGTACTTC
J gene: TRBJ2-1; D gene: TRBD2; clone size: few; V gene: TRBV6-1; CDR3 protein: CASRTGTSPYNEQFF; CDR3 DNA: TGTGCCAGCAGAACCGGGACTAGCCCCTACAATGAGCAGTTCTTC
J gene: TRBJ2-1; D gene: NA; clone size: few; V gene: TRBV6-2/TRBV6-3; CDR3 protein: CASSNPGRSHLNEQFF; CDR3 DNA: TGTGCCAGCAGTAATCCGGGACGGAGCCATCTAAATGAGCAGTTCTTC
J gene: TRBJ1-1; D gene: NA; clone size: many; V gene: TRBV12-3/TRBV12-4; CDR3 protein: CASTSGRYTEAFF; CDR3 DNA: TGTGCCAGCACTTCGGGACGGTACACTGAAGCTTTCTTT
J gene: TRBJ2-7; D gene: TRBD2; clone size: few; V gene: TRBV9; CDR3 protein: CASSVGVSGIEQYF; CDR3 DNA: TGTGCCAGCAGCGTAGGGGTTAGCGGGATCGAGCAGTACTTC
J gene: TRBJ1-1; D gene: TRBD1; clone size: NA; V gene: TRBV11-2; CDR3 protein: CASSSLGQGTRSNTEAFF; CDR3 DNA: TGTGCCAGCAGCTCCCTGGGACAGGGGACTCGTTCGAACACTGAAGCTTTCTTT
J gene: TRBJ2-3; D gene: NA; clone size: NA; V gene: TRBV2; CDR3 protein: CASSDPASTDTQYF; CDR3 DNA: TGTGCCAGCAGTGATCCAGCGTCTACAGATACGCAGTATTTT
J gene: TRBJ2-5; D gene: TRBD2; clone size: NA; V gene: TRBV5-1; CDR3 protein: CASSETGTRGTQYF; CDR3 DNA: TGCGCCAGCAGTGAGACCGGGACTAGAGGGACCCAGTACTTC
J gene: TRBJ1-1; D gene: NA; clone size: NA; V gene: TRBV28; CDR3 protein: CASSFLKQNTEAFF; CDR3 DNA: TGTGCCAGCAGTTTTTTGAAACAGAACACTGAAGCTTTCTTT
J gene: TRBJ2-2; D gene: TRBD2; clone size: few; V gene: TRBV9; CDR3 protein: CASSVATLAGVTGELFF; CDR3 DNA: TGTGCCAGCAGCGTAGCAACACTAGCGGGGGTCACCGGGGAGCTGTTTTTT
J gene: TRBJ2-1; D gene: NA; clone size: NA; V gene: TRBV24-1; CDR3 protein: CATSDSVGSGPSAGQFF; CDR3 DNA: TGTGCCACCAGTGACTCAGTAGGGAGCGGCCCCTCCGCGGGCCAGTTCTTC
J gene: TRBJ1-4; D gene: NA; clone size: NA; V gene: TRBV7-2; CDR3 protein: CASRFDTVNEKLFF; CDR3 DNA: TGTGCCAGCAGATTTGACACGGTCAATGAAAAACTGTTTTTT
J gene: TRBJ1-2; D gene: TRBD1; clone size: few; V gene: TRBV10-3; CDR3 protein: CAISRQGDGYTF; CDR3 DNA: TGTGCCATCAGTAGACAGGGTGATGGCTACACCTTC
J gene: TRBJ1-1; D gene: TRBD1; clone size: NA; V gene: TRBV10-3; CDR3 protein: CAISPRGPPEIEAFF; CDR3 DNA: TGTGCCATCAGTCCGAGGGGGCCCCCGGAGATTGAAGCTTTCTTT
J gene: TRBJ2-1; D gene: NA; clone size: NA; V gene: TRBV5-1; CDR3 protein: CASSLGGRGNEQFF; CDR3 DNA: TGCGCCAGCAGCTTGGGAGGGCGAGGCAATGAGCAGTTCTTC
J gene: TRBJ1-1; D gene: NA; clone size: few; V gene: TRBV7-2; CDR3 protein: CASSLERGVKGAFF; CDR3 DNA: TGTGCCAGCAGCTTAGAACGCGGTGTCAAGGGAGCTTTCTTT
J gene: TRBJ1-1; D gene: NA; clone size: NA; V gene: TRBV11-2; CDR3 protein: CASSLTDGGAEAFF; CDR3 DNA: TGTGCCAGCAGCTTGACGGATGGTGGTGCTGAAGCTTTCTTT
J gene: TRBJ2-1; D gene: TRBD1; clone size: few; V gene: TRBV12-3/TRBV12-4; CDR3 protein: CASSFWQGAGNEQFF; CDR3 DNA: TGTGCCAGCAGTTTTTGGCAGGGGGCTGGCAATGAGCAGTTCTTC
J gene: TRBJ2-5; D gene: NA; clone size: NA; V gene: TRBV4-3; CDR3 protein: CASSQVWAAQETQYF; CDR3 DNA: TGCGCCAGCAGCCAAGTATGGGCGGCCCAAGAGACCCAGTACTTC
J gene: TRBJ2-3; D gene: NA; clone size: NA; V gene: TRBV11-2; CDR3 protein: CASSPQAADTQYF; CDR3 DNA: TGTGCCAGCAGCCCGCAGGCGGCAGATACGCAGTATTTT
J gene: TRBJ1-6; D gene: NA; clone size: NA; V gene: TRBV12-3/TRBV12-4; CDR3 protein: CASRNGRINSPLHF; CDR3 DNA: TGTGCCAGCAGAAATGGACGCATTAATTCACCCCTCCACTTT
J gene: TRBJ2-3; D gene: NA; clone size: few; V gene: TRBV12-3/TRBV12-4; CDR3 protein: CASSSRGTQYF; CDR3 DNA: TGTGCCAGCAGTTCCAGAGGTACGCAGTATTTT
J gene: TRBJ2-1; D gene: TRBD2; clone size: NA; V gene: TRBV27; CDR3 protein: CASSSVAGEGYNEQFF; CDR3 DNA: TGTGCCAGCAGTTCGGTAGCGGGAGAGGGCTACAATGAGCAGTTCTTC
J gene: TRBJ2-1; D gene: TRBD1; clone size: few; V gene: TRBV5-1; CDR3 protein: CASSWTGTGANNEQFF; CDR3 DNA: TGCGCCAGCAGCTGGACCGGGACAGGGGCAAACAATGAGCAGTTCTTC
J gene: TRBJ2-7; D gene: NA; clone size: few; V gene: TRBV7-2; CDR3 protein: CASSLGQPLTYEQYF; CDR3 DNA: TGTGCCAGCAGCTTAGGACAACCCCTGACCTACGAGCAGTACTTC
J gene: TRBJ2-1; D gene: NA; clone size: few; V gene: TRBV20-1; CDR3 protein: CSARALRSYNEQFF; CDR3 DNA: TGCAGTGCTAGGGCCCTTAGATCCTACAATGAGCAGTTCTTC
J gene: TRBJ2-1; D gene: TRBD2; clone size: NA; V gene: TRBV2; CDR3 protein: CASSVKYRGTSGRYNEQFF; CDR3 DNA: TGTGCCAGCAGTGTCAAGTACAGAGGGACTAGCGGGCGGTACAATGAGCAGTTCTTC
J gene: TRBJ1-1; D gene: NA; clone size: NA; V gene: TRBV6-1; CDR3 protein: CASTRGGLATEAFF; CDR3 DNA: TGTGCCAGCACTAGGGGGGGGTTGGCCACTGAAGCTTTCTTT